A single T cell receptor beta chain is shown here with its context. This table comes from immunoSEQ multiplex PCR, and its TCRdb copy is limited to in-frame clones, with some not included. Of 330,000 or so clones listed, 87% are singletons. These data are taken from a study of blood T cell repertoires in COVID-19. This CDR3 has 16 amino acids. V was shortened by 5 bases and J by 4 bases, with 20 bases between the two germline ends. CDR1 is LNHDA and CDR2 is SQIVND in the germline V gene (reference sequence). The receptor was derived from a young man with COVID-19, enrolled during active disease. Sequencing was done on a sample of peripheral blood. The V call is TRBV19, the J call TRBJ1-2, with TRBD1 as a possible D gene (5 bases). CDR3 DNA sequence: TGTGCCAGTAGTCTGGTCTCTTCCGGAAGGGGCTATGGCTACACCTTC. Protein sequence: CASSLVSSGRGYGYTF.